Sequencing of this T cell receptor beta chain was carried out in a study of blood T cells in healthy people across ages (dated by TCRdb to between 2014 and 2017). Some background on the complete study: In model experiments, template switching captured roughly one uniquely barcoded TCR beta cDNA molecule for every two T cells. The donors were divided into four age groups: young (average around 16 years), middle-aged (approximately 39), aged (about 62) and long-lived (about 79). For two donors (one aged 18 to 29 and one aged 80 or older), the study analyzed two additional independent replicas of 1 million unique cDNA reads from the same blood draw. Using deep sequencing normalized with unique cDNA molecular identifiers, the study measured how TCR beta repertoire diversity changes with age.

The CDR3 covers 16 residues, taking in both the cysteine and the phenylalanine. Kept here is only the CDR3 DNA, which spans 48 bases and is read in frame from base 1. The V end loses 0 bases and the J end loses 2 bases, and a stretch of 13 bases separates them. From the germline V gene, CDR1 is LGHNA and CDR2 is YSLEER. Findings and caveats that apply to the study as a whole: Observed TCR beta diversity per million T cells fell roughly linearly with age, and a significant reduction was already apparent by age around 40. Bulk unsorted PBMC profiling prevented conclusive comparison of naive and antigen-experienced compartments. A strong correlation was found between observed TCR beta diversity and the percentage of naive T cells measured by flow cytometry. Compared with the aged group, the long-lived group had more naive CD4+ T cells, fewer expanded clones and increased TCR diversity, suggesting age selection. Estimates of total diversity from one million sequenced T cells were regarded as lower bounds and underestimates. The CMV infection status of donors was not known, potentially confounding age-related changes in expanded clonotypes.

The donors were a few dozen Caucasian individuals from Russia, aged roughly 6 to 90 years, who were systemically healthy. About 10 milliliters of peripheral blood were collected from each donor into EDTA-treated Vacutainer tubes. Ficoll-Paque density-gradient centrifugation was used to isolate PBMCs, with at least 7 million obtained per sample. Trizol reagent was used to extract total RNA from the PBMCs, yielding at least 6 micrograms per sample. For every donor, flow cytometry on a PBMC aliquot measured the percentage of naive CD45RAhigh/CD27high T cells. About this clonotype itself: Its antigen is still unknown. Nothing much larger sits one base from this clone, and base qualities are not available.

Libraries were built with 5' RACE. The sequencer was an Illumina HiSeq 2500. The second PCR ran for about 7 to 11 cycles and used a J-beta primer mix along with a sample-barcoded 5' primer. Each TCR beta cDNA molecule received a unique molecular identifier from a template-switch 5' adaptor carrying 12 random nucleotides. Each sample yielded at least 2.5 million CDR3-containing paired-end reads. The Mint cDNA synthesis kit, primed by a TRBC-specific oligonucleotide, was used to synthesize first-strand cDNA from all RNA. Following uracil-DNA glycosylase treatment, a first 18-cycle PCR with universal primers M1SS and BC2_uni_R was performed on all cDNA. From the authors' description of their analysis: Normalization of each sample was performed by random selection of 1 million high-quality reads, each carrying a distinct molecular identifier. Reads with shared molecular identifiers were discarded instead of being binned into consensus sequences. MiTCR, run with a Q25 quality threshold and the strictest error-elimination algorithm, handled CDR3 identification, clonotype clustering and error correction. A nonparametric unseen species model with Euler transformation was used to estimate a lower bound on total TCR beta diversity. TCRdb redid the processing of the public reads, applying fastp at Q25 and MiXCR, and retained in-frame beta chains. Rows are unified per CDR3 protein, each entry keeping the most common DNA and genes. The V and J calls here are based on TCRdb, not the publication. For this sample the table gives around 1,000,000 distinct CDR3 sequences, of which about 23% were detected only once. The ten largest clones represent less than 0.75% of the sample.

These same records also appear under a second study, on T cells of mothers and their children. The second study also describes: Nine systemically healthy Caucasian individuals, comprising three mothers and their six children, were included as donors. cDNA synthesis consumed the entire amount of extracted RNA, loaded at approximately 1.6 ug RNA in each 15 ul reaction. In the second PCR, sample barcodes and 2-4 random nucleotides were introduced via the M1S primer. Over 8 million TCR beta CDR3 reads came from each mother, compared with approximately 3 million reads from each child. In both related and unrelated pairs, thymic selection shapes the output of TCR recombination in a similar way, with inherited differences having only a minor effect. Normalized repertoire overlap was always slightly but never significantly higher in related than unrelated mother-child pairs. With a sensitivity of approximately 92 clones per million clonotypes, no persistent microchimeric T cell clones were detected. Deep NGS was used in the study to compare the TCR beta repertoires of mothers and children and to look for features that separate related mother-child pairs from unrelated individuals. The mean age was roughly 36 +/- 4 years for the mothers and approximately 11 +/- 4 years for the children. After adapter ligation was performed with NEBNext reagents, the libraries were sequenced on an Illumina HiSeq 2000 with 100+100 nt paired-end reads. To avoid cross-contamination, the mother libraries and the child libraries were prepared a month apart and sequenced in separate runs. Each donor had between roughly 500,000 and 2,200,000 distinct TCR beta clonotypes identified. Naive TCR beta clonotypes were estimated from low-frequency clonotypes matched to each donor's FACS-determined naive share, without sorting.

The rearrangement joined TRBV4-3 to TRBJ1-1; the D gene remains uncertain. The sample taken for sequencing was blood. This TCR was recovered from a girl aged 2-15 years in good health. The DNA sequence follows: TGCGCCAGCAGCCAAGATCAAACAGTAACAAACACTGAAGCTTTCTTT. Translation gives CASSQDQTVTNTEAFF.